This TCR beta chain is from a study of shared clonotypes between healthy human individuals. Replicate PCRs for sorted subsets used around 200 ng DNA; this equaled 25,000 to 35,000 T cell genomes. Repertoires were generated with immunoSEQ multiplex PCR, while TCRdb's copy carries only in-frame clones and drops some. The table includes approximately 2.5 million clones, around nine tenths detected once. The V gene's germline CDR1 is SNHLY and CDR2 FYNNEI. V shed 1 base and J shed 1 base, with 7 bases lying between them. The CDR3 runs to 14 residues. V usage is TRBV2 and J usage is TRBJ1-2, with D unresolved. This TCR was sampled from a man aged 18 to 30 in good health. Sequencing used naive CD4+ T cells sorted from blood. Regarding subset: CD45RA+ positively selected. The CDR3 region is CASSEVVNNYGYTF. CDR3 nucleotides: TGTGCCAGCAGTGAAGTTGTCAATAACTATGGCTACACCTTC. The whole variable domain, remainder taken from reference TRBV2 and TRBJ1-2, is EPEVTQTPSHQVTQMGQEVILRCVPISNHLYFYWYRQILGQKVEFLVSFYNNEISEKSEIFDDQFSVERPDGSNFTLKIRSTKLEDSAMYFCASSEVVNNYGYTFGSGTRLTVV.